This passage covers 5 T cell receptor beta chains from one sample sequenced in a study of CD8 T cells in ankylosing spondylitis. TCRdb recomputed calls from the 5' RACE reads with MiXCR, one row per CDR3 protein. The sample consists of about 240,000 distinct CDR3 sequences, about 10% of them appearing once. What was sequenced was blood, either unsorted or a sorted T cell fraction (not recorded which). Receptor source: a male donor with ankylosing spondylitis or in good health (not recorded which).

As regards this clonotype: Possible read error: a much larger clone is one base away. The chain employs TRBV9 and TRBJ2-6; D is possibly TRBD1 or TRBD2 (5 bases each). The CDR3 runs 15 residues. Per the germline V gene, CDR1 is SGDLS and CDR2 is YYNGEE. Written as DNA, the CDR3 is TGTGCCAGCAGCGTTAGGGCTATCGGGGCCAACGTCCTGTCTTTC. This codes for CASSVRAIGANVLSF.

The chain uses TRBV10-2 and TRBJ2-1; perhaps TRBD1 as D (6 bases). The germline V gene encodes CDR1 WSHSY and CDR2 SAAADI. The length of the CDR3 is 15 residues. The CDR3 protein is CQQPTRQDPYNEQFF. CDR3 nucleotide sequence: TGCCAGCAGCCAACTAGACAGGACCCCTACAATGAGCAGTTCTTC.

The sample holds many counts of this clonotype. The chain is built from TRBV6-4 and TRBJ2-3; D is possibly TRBD2 (6 bases). Trimming removed 5 bases at V and 5 bases at J, with 20 bases between. CDR3 length: 16 residues. Looked up from germline, CDR1 is MRHNA and CDR2 is SNTAGT. CDR3 bases: TGTGCCAGCAGTCGACTTGGGACTTCTAGTGGAGATACGCAGTATTTT. Protein sequence: CASSRLGTSSGDTQYF.

In its sample, this clonotype was seen many times. This rearrangement joins TRBV5-1 to TRBJ1-6, with D unresolved. Trimming took off 1 base at V and 7 bases at J, with 12 bases between the two ends. This CDR3 spans 15 amino acids. The germline CDR1 and CDR2 sequences are SGHRS and YFSETQ. The CDR3 nucleotides are TGCGCCAGCAGCTTGTCTACGGACGGAAATTCACCCCTCCACTTT. As protein: CASSLSTDGNSPLHF.

In this sample, this clonotype turned up many times. The genes are TRBV9 and TRBJ2-1; a weak D match, TRBD2 (6 bases). This CDR3 contains 15 residues. The germline gives CDR1 SGDLS, CDR2 YYNGEE. Between the trimmed V and J ends, which lost 3 bases and 8 bases, there was a span of 18 bases. The CDR3 sequence: CASSARLVSGDEQFF. For the CDR3, the DNA is TGTGCCAGCAGCGCAAGACTAGTGTCCGGGGATGAGCAGTTCTTC.